The 31 T cell receptor beta chains reported below all come from one sample, sequenced in a study of Ad26.COV2.S vaccination and SARS-CoV-2 variants. Repertoires were generated with immunoSEQ multiplex PCR, while TCRdb's copy carries only in-frame clones and drops some. This table has hundreds of thousands of clones, about 85% appearing once. Treatment described: about 20 received Ad26.COV2.S at low or high dose, single or two shots; several received placebo; per-sample allocation not given. Day 63 after the first injection of vaccine or placebo was the sampling time. The starting material was peripheral blood, obtained in a trial of Ad26.COV2.S vaccine versus placebo. These receptor sequences come from a person between 18 and 60 years old who received the Ad26.COV2.S COVID-19 vaccine or a placebo.

This sequence joins TRBV7-2 and TRBJ1-2; 8 bases line up with TRBD1. In germline, CDR1 is SGHTA, CDR2 FQGNSA. The V and J ends lost 6 bases and 7 bases, in that order; junction bases with no gene match: 7. CDR3 length equals 13 residues. CDR3 amino acids: CASRPGQATGYTF. CDR3 in DNA: TGTGCCAGCAGACCGGGACAGGCCACTGGCTACACCTTC.

On this clone itself: Because the CDR3's place on the DNA is in doubt, the DNA is left out and the CDR3 is given as listed by TCRdb. The CDR3 loop is CAISSRTGFLENTEAFF. The chain employs TRBV10-3 and TRBJ1-1; the D call of TRBD1 is as the table states it, not checked on the DNA. The CDR3 spans 17 residues, counting both ends. Germline V lookup: CDR1 ENHRY, CDR2 SYGVKD.

V usage is TRBV16 and J usage is TRBJ1-2; 10 bases agree with TRBD1. The CDR3 loop spans 14 amino acids. The V segment lost 2 bases and the J segment 6 bases; nucleotides outside the gene matches: 3. Germline V gene sequence: CDR1 KGHSY, CDR2 FQNENV. The CDR3 DNA sequence: TGTGCCAGCAGCCAAGACAGGGGGCGGGATGGCTACACCTTC. This sequence encodes CASSQDRGRDGYTF.

The chain uses TRBV30 and TRBJ1-1, with D maybe TRBD1 (5 bases). The CDR3 has 13 residues. The germline V gene has CDR1 GTSNPN and CDR2 SVGIG (reference sequence). Trimming removed 3 bases from V and 0 bases from J, with 8 bases in between. CDR3 bases: TGTGCCTGGAGGAGGGGAATGAACACTGAAGCTTTCTTT. This codes for CAWRRGMNTEAFF.

This clone was detected only once. The V gene is TRBV11-2, the J gene TRBJ1-3, with a tentative D call TRBD1 (6 bases). This CDR3 region has 16 residues. V lost 4 bases and J 2 bases, leaving 15 bases between the germline ends. CDR1 is SGHAT, CDR2 FQNNGV, per germline. In DNA, the CDR3 is TGTGCCAGCAGCTGGACGGATACAGGGACTGGAAACACCATATATTTT. Translated, it gives CASSWTDTGTGNTIYF.

The chain couples TRBV18 to TRBJ2-7; 8 nucleotides align to TRBD1. With V trimmed by 1 base and J by 1 base, 6 bases remained unmatched. Germline CDR1 is KGHSH and CDR2 is LQKENI. The CDR3 is made up of 16 amino acids. The CDR3, as DNA: TGTGCCAGCTCACCACTCCGACAGGGGCTTTCCTACGAGCAGTACTTC. This gives the protein CASSPLRQGLSYEQYF.

The chain is built from TRBV5-1 and TRBJ2-5; TRBD2 matches 8 bases. CDR1 and CDR2 from the germline V gene are SGHRS and YFSETQ. The CDR3 totals 15 residues. The ends lost 1 base at V and 2 bases at J; junction bases unmatched: 4. The CDR3 spells CASSLPTSGQETQYF. The CDR3 region has the DNA TGCGCCAGCAGCTTGCCCACTAGCGGTCAAGAGACCCAGTACTTC. Complete variable domain (other parts from reference TRBV5-1 and TRBJ2-5): KAGVTQTPRYLIKTRGQQVTLSCSPISGHRSVSWYQQTPGQGLQFLFEYFSETQRNKGNFPGRFSGRQFSNSRSEMNVSTLELGDSALYLCASSLPTSGQETQYFGPGTRLLVL.

J is TRBJ2-7 and V is TRBV28, with a tentative D call TRBD2 (5 bases). This CDR3 is 13 amino acids long. Per the germline V gene, CDR1 is MDHEN and CDR2 is SYDVKM. Trimming left V 10 bases short and J 6 bases short, with 19 bases between. This CDR3 reads CATNTLRGSEQYF. Here the CDR3 DNA reads TGTGCCACCAACACTTTGAGAGGGAGCGAGCAGTACTTC.

V gene TRBV4-3 combines with J gene TRBJ2-3; D not certain. CDR3 length: 16 amino acids. Trimming took off 5 bases at V and 1 base at J, with 16 bases between the two ends. The germline gives CDR1 LGHNA, CDR2 YSLEER. The CDR3 DNA reads as TGCGCCAGCAGCGCCCGACTTCCCGAGGGCACAGATACGCAGTATTTT. Translation gives CASSARLPEGTDTQYF.

CDR3 in amino acids: CASSSSAGQGLLDYTF. The CDR3 DNA is TGTGCCAGCAGCTCTAGCGCGGGACAGGGCCTCCTGGACTACACCTTC. V and J are TRBV7-3 and TRBJ1-2; 9 bases are a match to TRBD1. Trimming removed 4 bases from V and 10 bases from J; junction bases left unmatched: 16. This CDR3 is built from 16 residues. CDR1 and CDR2 from the germline V gene are SGHTA and FQGTGA.

The chain uses TRBV5-1 and TRBJ1-6; TRBD1 agrees at 9 bases. V shed 4 bases and J 7 bases; nucleotides not matched to a gene: 6. CDR3 length equals 15 residues. Germline CDR1 reads SGHRS; CDR2 reads YFSETQ. CDR3 residues: CASSGRTGENSPLHF. The CDR3 coding sequence is TGCGCCAGCAGCGGACGGACAGGGGAAAATTCACCCCTCCACTTT.

This clone is a singleton in its sample. The chain recombines TRBV18 with TRBJ2-7; 8 nucleotides match TRBD2. The V and J ends lost 3 bases and 1 base, in that order; junction bases with no gene match: 2. CDR3 length: 14 residues. CDR1 KGHSH and CDR2 LQKENI come from the germline V gene. CDR3: CASSPQRESYEQYF. CDR3 coding DNA: TGTGCCAGCTCACCTCAGCGGGAGTCCTACGAGCAGTACTTC.

This chain connects TRBV28 to TRBJ1-1, with 7 bases that match TRBD1. The V gene end was trimmed by 3 bases and the J gene end by 2 bases; junction bases not matched to a gene: 3. Germline assignment: CDR1 MDHEN and CDR2 SYDVKM. The CDR3 contains 14 residues. DNA of the CDR3: TGTGCCAGCAGTTTGGGACAGATTAACACTGAAGCTTTCTTT. Amino acid sequence: CASSLGQINTEAFF.

This chain uses TRBV7-2 with TRBJ1-6, with D tentatively TRBD1 (5 bases). V gave up 2 bases and J gave up 10 bases, with 15 bases separating them. This CDR3 is built from 15 residues. Germline V gene lookup returns CDR1 SGHTA and CDR2 FQGNSA. The CDR3 here is CASSLTGTDGSPLHF. The CDR3 nucleotides are TGTGCCAGCAGCTTAACAGGTACGGACGGCTCACCCCTCCACTTT.

This clone occurred once. The rearrangement uses TRBV3-1 (or the pseudogene TRBV3-2) and TRBJ2-3; perhaps TRBD2 as D (6 bases). The CDR3 is 13 residues long. Germline CDR1 and CDR2: LGHDT and YNNKEL (reference sequence). The germline V and J ends were trimmed by 4 bases and 4 bases, with 9 bases remaining between them. CDR3 amino acids: CASSPRGADTQYF. CDR3 in DNA: TGTGCCAGCAGCCCCCGCGGGGCAGATACGCAGTATTTT.

This rearrangement joins TRBV18 to TRBJ2-5; no definite D call. With 0 bases removed from V and 5 bases from J, the gap between germline ends came to 7 bases. There are 13 residues in the CDR3. Looked up from germline, CDR1 is KGHSH and CDR2 is LQKENI. The CDR3 sequence is CASSPPEAETQYF. The CDR3 DNA follows: TGTGCCAGCTCACCACCTGAGGCGGAGACCCAGTACTTC.

The rearrangement uses TRBV19 and TRBJ1-4; TRBD1 might be the D (5 bases). The germline V gene encodes CDR1 LNHDA and CDR2 SQIVND (reference sequence). CDR3 length equals 15 residues. V was clipped by 8 bases and J by 3 bases, with 16 bases between them. CDR3: CASAPPGTPNEKLFF. CDR3 in DNA: TGTGCCAGTGCCCCCCCCGGGACCCCTAATGAAAAACTGTTTTTT.

The chain couples TRBV12-3 or TRBV12-4 to TRBJ1-2, with 7 bases that match TRBD1. J lost 6 bases, V lost 5 bases, and 3 bases had no gene match. This CDR3 is built from 12 residues. In DNA, the CDR3 is TGTGCCAGCAGTACAGGGGTAGATGGCTACACCTTC. Translating it yields CASSTGVDGYTF.

This chain joins TRBV6-1 and TRBJ1-2; 7 bases fit TRBD1. J was trimmed by 8 bases and V by 2 bases; bases with no gene match: 8. CDR3 length: 14 amino acids. Germline CDR1 reads MNHNS; CDR2 reads SASEGT. The CDR3 sequence is CASSEPTGSGGYTF. CDR3 bases: TGTGCCAGCAGTGAACCGACAGGGTCAGGCGGCTACACCTTC.

This clone was recorded a few times. The rearrangement links TRBV12-3 or TRBV12-4 to TRBJ1-6; D is undetermined. The length of the CDR3 is 13 residues. Trimming pared 4 bases from V and 8 bases from J, leaving 9 bases between. The CDR3 DNA reads as TGTGCCAGCAGTTCCAACCGCGATTCACCCCTCCACTTT. Encoded protein: CASSSNRDSPLHF.

This chain joins TRBV18 and TRBJ2-2; D may be TRBD2 (6 bases). Germline V gene sequence: CDR1 KGHSH, CDR2 LQKENI. This CDR3 has 16 residues. The ends were cut back, 1 base at V and 1 base at J, with 10 bases in the middle. CDR3 amino acids: CASSPLQGGNTGELFF. The DNA of the CDR3 is TGTGCCAGCTCACCACTCCAGGGAGGGAACACCGGGGAGCTGTTTTTT. The full variable domain, rest sourced from reference TRBV18 and TRBJ2-2, is NAGVMQNPRHLVRRRGQEARLRCSPMKGHSHVYWYRQLPEEGLKFMVYLQKENIIDESGMPKERFSAEFPKEGPSILRIQQVVRGDSAAYFCASSPLQGGNTGELFFGEGSRLTVL.

The chain uses TRBV25-1 and TRBJ2-7; D perhaps matches TRBD1 (5 bases). The CDR3 spans 15 residues. Germline V CDR1 and CDR2: MGHDK, SYGVNS. The V and J ends lost 2 bases and 0 bases respectively, with 11 bases between them. The CDR3 is CASSEPEGASYEQYF. The DNA of the CDR3 is TGTGCCAGCAGTGAACCGGAAGGGGCCTCCTACGAGCAGTACTTC.

The CDR3 loop is CASSRDRGRTGELFF. The CDR3 DNA is TGTGCCAGCAGCCGGGACAGGGGGCGCACCGGGGAGCTGTTTTTT. The chain couples TRBV7-2 to TRBJ2-2, with 12 nucleotides matching TRBD1. The CDR3 is 15 residues long. Per the germline V gene, CDR1 is SGHTA and CDR2 is FQGNSA. Trimming took 5 bases from V and 4 from J; bases not matched to a gene: 2.

The rearrangement links TRBV19 to TRBJ1-1; TRBD1 matches at 8 bases. With V trimmed by 8 bases and J by 1 base, 21 bases remained unmatched. CDR3 length: 19 residues. The germline V gene encodes CDR1 LNHDA and CDR2 SQIVND (reference sequence). CDR3 nucleotide sequence: TGTGCCAGTCCAAAAACCGCGGGGCATCCGACAGGGGCGAACACTGAAGCTTTCTTT. Translation gives CASPKTAGHPTGANTEAFF.

This chain joins TRBV19 and TRBJ1-6; no firm D call. Trimming took off 9 bases at V and 10 bases at J, with 25 bases between the two ends. This CDR3 is 16 amino acids long. From germline, CDR1 is LNHDA and CDR2 SQIVND (reference sequence). CDR3 sequence reads: CASSPRAGEYTSPLHF. CDR3 nucleotide sequence: TGTGCCAGCAGCCCCCGGGCCGGGGAGTATACGTCACCCCTCCACTTT.

The V gene is TRBV4-3, the J gene TRBJ1-2; D call uncertain. Germline V gene data show CDR1 as LGHNA and CDR2 as YSLEER. The CDR3 totals 15 residues. V was pared by 0 bases and J by 0 bases, with 8 bases between. DNA of the CDR3: TGCGCCAGCAGCCAAGATCCCCAGACTAACTATGGCTACACCTTC. This sequence encodes CASSQDPQTNYGYTF.

The J gene is TRBJ1-4, the V gene TRBV9; TRBD1 agrees at 10 bases. The CDR3 is made up of 17 amino acids. CDR1 is SGDLS, CDR2 YYNGEE, per germline. With 4 bases clipped from V and 0 bases from J, the junction kept 6 bases outside the gene matches. For the CDR3, the DNA is TGTGCCAGCAGCTCCGGGACAGGGGCAGCAACTAATGAAAAACTGTTTTTT. Amino acid sequence: CASSSGTGAATNEKLFF.

The V call is TRBV5-6, the J call TRBJ2-3; possibly TRBD1 for D (6 bases). CDR3 length: 15 residues. CDR1 and CDR2 (germline): SGHDT, YYEEEE. Between the trimmed V and J ends, which lost 4 bases and 3 bases, there was a span of 15 bases. In DNA form, the CDR3 reads TGTGCCAGCAGCGGGATCCAGGGGTGGACAGATACGCAGTATTTT. This sequence encodes CASSGIQGWTDTQYF.

The count of this clone is one. The gene calls are TRBV5-4 and TRBJ2-2, with D perhaps TRBD1 (6 bases). The CDR3 sequence is 13 residues long. CDR1 and CDR2 from the germline V gene are SGHNT and YYREEE (reference sequence). The V and J ends lost 2 bases and 6 bases respectively, with 8 bases between them. CDR3 nucleotide sequence: TGTGCCAGCAGCTTTACAGGGTCCGGGGAGCTGTTTTTT. The encoded protein is CASSFTGSGELFF. The variable domain in full, with the rest retrieved from reference TRBV5-4 and TRBJ2-2, is ETGVTQSPTHLIKTRGQQVTLRCSSQSGHNTVSWYQQALGQGPQFIFQYYREEENGRGNFPPRFSGLQFPNYSSELNVNALELDDSALYLCASSFTGSGELFFGEGSRLTVL.

J is TRBJ1-1 and V is TRBV7-3; D unclear. Germline loops: CDR1 SGHTA, CDR2 FQGTGA. Trimming shortened V by 5 bases and J by 2 bases, and 9 bases separated the two germline ends. This CDR3 is built from 13 residues. The CDR3 DNA sequence: TGTGCCAGCAGCACGATCCCTAACACTGAAGCTTTCTTT. Its protein product is CASSTIPNTEAFF.

The V and J genes are TRBV3-1 (or the pseudogene TRBV3-2) and TRBJ1-2; no clear D. This CDR3 is built from 11 residues. V was cut by 1 base and J by 4 bases, with 1 base left in between. Germline loops: CDR1 LGHDT, CDR2 YNNKEL (reference sequence). In nucleotides, the CDR3 is TGTGCCAGCAGCCAAGGCTATGGCTACACCTTC. This encodes CASSQGYGYTF.